Presented here are 7 T cell receptor beta chains from one specimen sequenced in a study of radiotherapy plus CTLA-4 blockade in lung cancer. The repertoire was sequenced with immunoSEQ multiplex PCR; TCRdb's copy has only in-frame clones and lacks some. The data hold roughly 45,000 clones, with around 70% observed a single time. This specimen consisted of peripheral blood, obtained from a patient treated with radiotherapy plus ipilimumab. These receptor sequences come from a human donor with non-small cell lung cancer who had a partial response to radiotherapy plus ipilimumab.

V usage is TRBV7-8 and J usage is TRBJ1-5; D may be TRBD1 (5 bases). V lost 3 bases to trimming and J lost 4 bases, with 10 bases between them. Germline CDR1 and CDR2: SGHVS and FQNEAQ. This CDR3 contains 14 residues. In DNA, the CDR3 is TGTGCCAGCAGCTTCCAGGGAGGGAATCAGCCCCAGCATTTT. Its protein is CASSFQGGNQPQHF.

This clone appeared once. J is TRBJ1-2 and V is TRBV29-1, with no clear D. V dropped 4 bases and J dropped 1 base, with 10 bases sitting between them. CDR3 length: 13 amino acids. Germline V lookup: CDR1 SQVTM, CDR2 ANQGSEA. The CDR3 loop is CSVVGSSNYGYTF. The CDR3 nucleotides read TGCAGCGTTGTAGGGAGCAGTAACTATGGCTACACCTTC.

V is TRBV7-2 and J is TRBJ1-6; no clear D gene. The CDR3 length is 14 residues. The V end was cut by 4 bases, the J end by 10 bases, with 14 bases between. Germline lookup yields CDR1 SGHTA and CDR2 FQGNSA. CDR3 in DNA: TGTGCCAGCAGCTCTTGGGGAGGACTGTCACCCCTCCACTTT. It specifies CASSSWGGLSPLHF.

This chain joins TRBV27 and TRBJ2-5, with 12 bases aligning to TRBD2. This CDR3 is built from 15 residues. CDR1 MNHEY and CDR2 SMNVEV come from the germline V gene (reference sequence). Trimming removed 6 bases from V and 5 bases from J; junction bases left unmatched: 7. The CDR3 region has the DNA TGTGCCAGCAGGGGGGGGACTAGCGGGTTTGAGACCCAGTACTTC. Encoded protein: CASRGGTSGFETQYF.

This clone appeared a single time. The V and J genes are TRBV30 and TRBJ2-1; the D gene is possibly TRBD2 (5 bases). The CDR3 loop spans 11 amino acids. Germline CDR1 is GTSNPN and CDR2 is SVGIG (reference sequence). Trimming cost V 3 bases and J 7 bases, with 7 bases left between them. The CDR3 region is CAWRRVNEQFF. The CDR3 coding sequence is TGTGCCTGGAGGAGGGTGAATGAGCAGTTCTTC.

The rearrangement joins TRBV7-8 to TRBJ2-2; D not resolved. Trimming pared 1 base from V and 6 bases from J, leaving 6 bases between. Germline V gene data show CDR1 as SGHVS and CDR2 as FQNEAQ. This CDR3 region has 13 residues. In nucleotides, the CDR3 is TGTGCCAGCAGCTTAGTCCTCGCCGGGGAGCTGTTTTTT. The encoded protein is CASSLVLAGELFF. Filled out from reference TRBV7-8 and TRBJ2-2, the complete variable domain reads GAGVSQSPRYKVAKRGQDVALRCDPISGHVSLFWYQQALGQGPEFLTYFQNEAQLDKSGLPSDRFFAERPEGSVSTLKIQRTQQEDSAVYLCASSLVLAGELFFGEGSRLTVL.

This sequence joins TRBV30 and TRBJ1-1; D uncertain. In germline, CDR1 is GTSNPN, CDR2 SVGIG (reference sequence). The length of the CDR3 is 13 residues. Trimming removed 0 bases from V and 4 bases from J, with 9 bases in between. In DNA form, the CDR3 reads TGTGCCTGGAGTGTACGGGAGGGCACTGAAGCTTTCTTT. The encoded protein is CAWSVREGTEAFF.